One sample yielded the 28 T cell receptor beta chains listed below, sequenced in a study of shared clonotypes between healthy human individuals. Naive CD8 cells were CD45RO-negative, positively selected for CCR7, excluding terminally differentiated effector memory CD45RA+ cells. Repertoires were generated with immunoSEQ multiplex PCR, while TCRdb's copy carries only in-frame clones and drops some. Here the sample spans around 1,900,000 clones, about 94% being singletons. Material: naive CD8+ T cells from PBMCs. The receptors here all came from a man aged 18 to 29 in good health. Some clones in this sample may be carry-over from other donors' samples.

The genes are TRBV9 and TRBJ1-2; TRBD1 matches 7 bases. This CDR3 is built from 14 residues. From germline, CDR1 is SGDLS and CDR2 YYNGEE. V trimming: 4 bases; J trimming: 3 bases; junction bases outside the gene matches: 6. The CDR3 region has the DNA TGTGCCAGCAGCAAGACAGGGAAAGACTATGGCTACACCTTC. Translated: CASSKTGKDYGYTF. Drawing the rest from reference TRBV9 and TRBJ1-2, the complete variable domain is DSGVTQTPKHLITATGQRVTLRCSPRSGDLSVYWYQQSLDQGLQFLIQYYNGEERAKGNILERFSAQQFPDLHSELNLSSLELGDSALYFCASSKTGKDYGYTFGSGTRLTVV.

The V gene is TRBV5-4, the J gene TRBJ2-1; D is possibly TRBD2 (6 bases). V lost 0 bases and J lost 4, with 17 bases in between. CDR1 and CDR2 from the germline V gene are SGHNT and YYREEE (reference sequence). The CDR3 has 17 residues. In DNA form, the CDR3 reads TGTGCCAGCAGCTTGGTCCAAGGGAGACTAGGGTACAATGAGCAGTTCTTC. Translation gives CASSLVQGRLGYNEQFF.

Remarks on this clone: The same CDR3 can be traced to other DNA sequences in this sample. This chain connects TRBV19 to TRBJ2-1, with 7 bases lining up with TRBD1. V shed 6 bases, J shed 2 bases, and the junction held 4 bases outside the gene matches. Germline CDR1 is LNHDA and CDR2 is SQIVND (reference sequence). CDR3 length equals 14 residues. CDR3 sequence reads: CASSYRGPYNEQFF. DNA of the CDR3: TGTGCCAGTAGCTACAGGGGCCCCTACAATGAGCAGTTCTTC.

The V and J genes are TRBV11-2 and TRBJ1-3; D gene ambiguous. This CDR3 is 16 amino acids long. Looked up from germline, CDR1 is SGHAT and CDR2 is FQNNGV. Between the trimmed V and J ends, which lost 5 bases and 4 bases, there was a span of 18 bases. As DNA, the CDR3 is TGTGCCAGCAGCACCCGGACCGGGCGGAAAGGAAACACCATATATTTT. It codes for CASSTRTGRKGNTIYF.

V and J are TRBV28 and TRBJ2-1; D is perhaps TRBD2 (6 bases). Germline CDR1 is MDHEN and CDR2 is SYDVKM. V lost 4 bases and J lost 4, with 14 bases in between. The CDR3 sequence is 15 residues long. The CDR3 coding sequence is TGTGCCAGCAGTTCGGGACTCTCTAATTACAATGAGCAGTTCTTC. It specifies CASSSGLSNYNEQFF.

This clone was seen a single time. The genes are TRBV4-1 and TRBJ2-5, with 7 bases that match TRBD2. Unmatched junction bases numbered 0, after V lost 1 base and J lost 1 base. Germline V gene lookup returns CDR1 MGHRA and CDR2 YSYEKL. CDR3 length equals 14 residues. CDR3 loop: CASSQGLAQETQYF. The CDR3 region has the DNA TGCGCCAGCAGCCAAGGACTAGCCCAAGAGACCCAGTACTTC.

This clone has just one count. CDR3 loop: CAISESRGRNIDTQYF. The DNA of the CDR3 is TGTGCCATCAGTGAGTCTCGCGGCAGGAATATAGATACGCAGTATTTT. The chain combines TRBV10-3 with TRBJ2-3; D is ambiguous. This CDR3 comprises 16 residues. Trimming cost V 0 bases and J 5 bases, with 15 bases left between them. From germline, CDR1 is ENHRY and CDR2 SYGVKD.

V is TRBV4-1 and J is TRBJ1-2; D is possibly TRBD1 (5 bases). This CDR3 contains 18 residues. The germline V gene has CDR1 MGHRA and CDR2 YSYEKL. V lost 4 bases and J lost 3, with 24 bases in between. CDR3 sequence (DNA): TGCGCCAGCAGCCCATGTTTCGGGGCCCCCGGGGGAGACTATGGCTACACCTTC. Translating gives CASSPCFGAPGGDYGYTF.

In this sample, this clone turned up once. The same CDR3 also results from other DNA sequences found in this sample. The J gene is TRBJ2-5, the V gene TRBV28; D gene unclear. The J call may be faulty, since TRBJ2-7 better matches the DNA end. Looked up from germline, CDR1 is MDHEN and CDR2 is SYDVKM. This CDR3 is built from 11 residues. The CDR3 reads CASSVSYEQYF. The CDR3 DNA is TGTGCCAGCAGTGTATCCTACGAGCAGTACTTC.

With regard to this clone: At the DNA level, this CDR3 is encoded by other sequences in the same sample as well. The CDR3, as DNA: TGTGCCAGCAGCGCCCGGGACAGAGCCTACGAGCAGTACTTC. Translated, it gives CASSARDRAYEQYF. The gene calls are TRBV9 and TRBJ2-7; TRBD1 matches 7 bases. Germline V gives CDR1 SGDLS, CDR2 YYNGEE. The CDR3 covers 14 residues. V gave up 3 bases and J gave up 2 bases; unmatched junction bases: 5.

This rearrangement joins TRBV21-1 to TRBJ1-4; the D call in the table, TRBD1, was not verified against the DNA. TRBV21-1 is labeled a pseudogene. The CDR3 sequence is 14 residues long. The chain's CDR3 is CASSPRDREEKLFF. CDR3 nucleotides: TGTGCCAGCAGCCCCCGGGACAGGGAAGAAAAACTGTTTTTT.

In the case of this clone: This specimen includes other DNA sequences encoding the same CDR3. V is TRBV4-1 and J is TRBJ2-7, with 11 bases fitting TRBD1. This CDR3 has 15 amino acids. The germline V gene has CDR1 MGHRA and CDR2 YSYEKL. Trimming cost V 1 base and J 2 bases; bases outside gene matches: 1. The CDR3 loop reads CASSQAGQGAYEQYF. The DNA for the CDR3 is TGCGCCAGCAGCCAAGCGGGACAGGGGGCCTACGAGCAGTACTTC.

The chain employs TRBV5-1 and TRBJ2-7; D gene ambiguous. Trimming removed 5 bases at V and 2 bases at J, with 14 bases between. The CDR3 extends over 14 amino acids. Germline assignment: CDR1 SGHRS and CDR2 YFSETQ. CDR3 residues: CASSERYVAYEQYF. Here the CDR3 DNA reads TGCGCCAGCAGTGAGAGGTACGTTGCCTACGAGCAGTACTTC.

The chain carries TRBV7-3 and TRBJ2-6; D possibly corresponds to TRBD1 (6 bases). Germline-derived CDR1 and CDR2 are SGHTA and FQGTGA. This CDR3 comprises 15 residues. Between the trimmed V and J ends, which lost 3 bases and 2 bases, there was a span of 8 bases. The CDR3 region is CASSFTGTGANVLTF. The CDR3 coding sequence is TGTGCCAGCAGCTTCACAGGGACTGGGGCCAACGTCCTGACTTTC.

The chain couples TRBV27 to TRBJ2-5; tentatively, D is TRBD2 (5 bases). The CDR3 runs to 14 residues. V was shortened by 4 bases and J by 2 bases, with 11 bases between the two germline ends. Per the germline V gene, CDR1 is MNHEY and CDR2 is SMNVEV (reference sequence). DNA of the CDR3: TGTGCCAGCAGTTGGAGGTTGGAGCAAGAGACCCAGTACTTC. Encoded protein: CASSWRLEQETQYF.

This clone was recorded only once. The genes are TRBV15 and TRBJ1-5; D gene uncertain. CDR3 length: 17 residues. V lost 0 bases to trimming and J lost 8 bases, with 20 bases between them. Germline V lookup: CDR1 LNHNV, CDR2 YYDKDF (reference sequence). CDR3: CATSRDGGREGLEPQHF. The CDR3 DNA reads TGTGCCACCAGCAGAGATGGCGGGCGCGAGGGTTTAGAGCCCCAGCATTTT.

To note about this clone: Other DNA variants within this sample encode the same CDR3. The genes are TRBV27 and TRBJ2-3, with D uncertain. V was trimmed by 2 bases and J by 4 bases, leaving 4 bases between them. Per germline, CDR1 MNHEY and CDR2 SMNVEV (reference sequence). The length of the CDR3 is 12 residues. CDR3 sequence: CASSLSSDTQYF. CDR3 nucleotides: TGTGCCAGCAGTTTAAGTTCAGATACGCAGTATTTT.

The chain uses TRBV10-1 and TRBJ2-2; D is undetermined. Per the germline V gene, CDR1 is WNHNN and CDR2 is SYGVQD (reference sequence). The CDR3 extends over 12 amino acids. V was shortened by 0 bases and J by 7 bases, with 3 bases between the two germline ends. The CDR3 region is CASSESGGELFF. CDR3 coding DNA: TGCGCCAGCAGTGAGTCCGGCGGGGAGCTGTTTTTT.

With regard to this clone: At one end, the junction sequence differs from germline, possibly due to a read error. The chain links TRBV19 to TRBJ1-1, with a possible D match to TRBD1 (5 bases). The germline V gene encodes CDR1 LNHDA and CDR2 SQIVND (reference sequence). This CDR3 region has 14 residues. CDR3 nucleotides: TGTGCCAGTGGTATAGCGGGAGGGGACACTGAAGCTTTCTTT. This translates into CASGIAGGDTEAFF.

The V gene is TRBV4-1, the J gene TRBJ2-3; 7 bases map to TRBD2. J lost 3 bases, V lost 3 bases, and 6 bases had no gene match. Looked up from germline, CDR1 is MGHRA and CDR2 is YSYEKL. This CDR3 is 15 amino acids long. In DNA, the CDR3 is TGCGCCAGCAGCCAGATGCCTAGCGGTACAGATACGCAGTATTTT. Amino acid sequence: CASSQMPSGTDTQYF.

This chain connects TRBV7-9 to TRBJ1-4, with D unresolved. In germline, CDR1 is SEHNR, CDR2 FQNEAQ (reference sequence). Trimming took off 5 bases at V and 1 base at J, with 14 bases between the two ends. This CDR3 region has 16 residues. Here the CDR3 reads CASSHLRVGTNEKLFF. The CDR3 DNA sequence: TGTGCCAGCAGCCACCTGAGGGTGGGAACTAATGAAAAACTGTTTTTT.

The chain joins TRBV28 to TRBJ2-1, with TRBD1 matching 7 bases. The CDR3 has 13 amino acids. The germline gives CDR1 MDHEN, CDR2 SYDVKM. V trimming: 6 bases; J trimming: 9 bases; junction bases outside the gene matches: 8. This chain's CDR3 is CASSWQGESEQFF. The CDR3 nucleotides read TGTGCCAGCAGCTGGCAGGGGGAGTCTGAGCAGTTCTTC.

CDR3 sequence (DNA): TGTGCCAGCAGCTCCCGACTAGCGGGAGGGCCTTTCAATGAGCAGTTCTTC. As protein: CASSSRLAGGPFNEQFF. The V gene is TRBV9, the J gene TRBJ2-1; TRBD2 matches 14 bases. This CDR3 is built from 17 residues. Trimming cost V 4 bases and J 6 bases; bases outside gene matches: 9. Germline V gene sequence: CDR1 SGDLS, CDR2 YYNGEE.

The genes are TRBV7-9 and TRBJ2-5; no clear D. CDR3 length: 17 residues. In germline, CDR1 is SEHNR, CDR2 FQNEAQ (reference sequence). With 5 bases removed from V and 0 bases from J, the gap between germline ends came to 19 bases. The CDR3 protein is CASSPLWLEPNQETQYF. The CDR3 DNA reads TGTGCCAGCAGCCCCCTCTGGCTGGAACCCAACCAAGAGACCCAGTACTTC.

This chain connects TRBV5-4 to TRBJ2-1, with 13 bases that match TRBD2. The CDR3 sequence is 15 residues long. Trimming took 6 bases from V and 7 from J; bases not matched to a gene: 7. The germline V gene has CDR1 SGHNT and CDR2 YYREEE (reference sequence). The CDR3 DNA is TGTGCCAGCACCGGGACTAGCGGGACCATTAATGAGCAGTTCTTC. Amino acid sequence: CASTGTSGTINEQFF.

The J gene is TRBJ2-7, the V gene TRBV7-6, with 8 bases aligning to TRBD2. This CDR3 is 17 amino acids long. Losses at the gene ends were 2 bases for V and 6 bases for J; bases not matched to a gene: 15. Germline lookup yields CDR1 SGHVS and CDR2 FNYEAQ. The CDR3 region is CASSLRVLGLVESEQYF. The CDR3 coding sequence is TGTGCCAGCAGCTTACGCGTACTGGGACTAGTCGAGTCCGAGCAGTACTTC.

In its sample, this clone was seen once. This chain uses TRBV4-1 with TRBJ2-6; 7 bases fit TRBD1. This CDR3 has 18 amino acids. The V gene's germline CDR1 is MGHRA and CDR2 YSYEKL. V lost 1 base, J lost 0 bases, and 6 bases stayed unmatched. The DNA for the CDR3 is TGCGCCAGCAGCCAAGCAACAGGGGTCCCCTCTGGGGCCAACGTCCTGACTTTC. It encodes CASSQATGVPSGANVLTF.

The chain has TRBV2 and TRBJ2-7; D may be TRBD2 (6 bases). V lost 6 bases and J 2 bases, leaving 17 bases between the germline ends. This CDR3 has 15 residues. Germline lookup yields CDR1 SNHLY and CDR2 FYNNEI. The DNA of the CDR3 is TGTGCCAGCAGGGAGGGTCGGACCAACCCCTACGAGCAGTACTTC. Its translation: CASREGRTNPYEQYF.